This TCR beta chain comes out of a study of blood T cell repertoires in COVID-19. Study overall: Acute and convalescent COVID-19 samples came from the United States, Italy and Spain.

This CDR3 is 16 amino acids long. CDR1 and CDR2 (germline): LGHDT, YNNKEL (reference sequence). J gave up 3 bases and V 1 base, and 6 bases lay outside the gene matches. Produced via immunoSEQ multiplex PCR; TCRdb's table is partial and in-frame only. The sample lists around 30,000 clones; around 84% were seen once. This chain connects TRBV3-1 (or the pseudogene TRBV3-2) to TRBJ2-5; the match to TRBD1 covers 9 bases. The TCR sequence derives from a human donor in a cohort sampled during active COVID-19. The donor label of this sample is uncertain. Sequencing was carried out using peripheral blood. The CDR3 spells CASSQVHRGRKETQYF. Here the CDR3 DNA reads TGTGCCAGCAGCCAAGTGCACAGGGGGCGAAAAGAGACCCAGTACTTC.